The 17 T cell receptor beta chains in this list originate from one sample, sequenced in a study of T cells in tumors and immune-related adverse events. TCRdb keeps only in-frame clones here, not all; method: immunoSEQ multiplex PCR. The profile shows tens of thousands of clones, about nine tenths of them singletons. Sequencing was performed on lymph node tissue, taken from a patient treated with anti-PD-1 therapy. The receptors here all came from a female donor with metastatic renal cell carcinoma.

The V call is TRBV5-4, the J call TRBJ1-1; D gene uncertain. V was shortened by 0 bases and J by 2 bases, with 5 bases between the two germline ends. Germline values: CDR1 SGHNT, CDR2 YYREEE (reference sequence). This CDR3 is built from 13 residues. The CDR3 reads CASSLGGNTEAFF. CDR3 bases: TGTGCCAGCAGCTTGGGTGGTAACACTGAAGCTTTCTTT.

CDR3 protein: CASSLVAAGPFF. For the CDR3, the DNA is TGTGCCAGCAGCTTAGTTGCAGCCGGCCCCTTCTTC. The J gene is TRBJ2-1, the V gene TRBV7-2; D not resolved. V lost 1 base to trimming and J lost 16 bases, with 14 bases between them. In germline, CDR1 is SGHTA, CDR2 FQGNSA. The CDR3 length is 12 residues. The full variable domain, with the rest looked up from reference TRBV7-2 and TRBJ2-1, is GAGVSQSPSNKVTEKGKDVELRCDPISGHTALYWYRQSLGQGLEFLIYFQGNSAPDKSGLPSDRFSAERTGGSVSTLTIQRTQQEDSAVYLCASSLVAAGPFFGPGTRLTVL.

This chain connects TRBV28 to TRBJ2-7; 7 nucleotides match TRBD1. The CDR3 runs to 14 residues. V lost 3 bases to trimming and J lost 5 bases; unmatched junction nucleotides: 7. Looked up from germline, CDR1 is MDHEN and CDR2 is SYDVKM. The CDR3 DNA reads TGTGCCAGCAGTTTTGCAGGGGGAGAAAACGAGCAGTACTTC. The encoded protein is CASSFAGGENEQYF.

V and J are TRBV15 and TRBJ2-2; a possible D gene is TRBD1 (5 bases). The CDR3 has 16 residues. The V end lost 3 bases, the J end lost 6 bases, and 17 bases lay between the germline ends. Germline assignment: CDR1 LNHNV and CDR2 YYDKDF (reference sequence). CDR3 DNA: TGTGCCACCAGCAGTCAGCATCTCAGGGTAGCCGGGGAGCTGTTTTTT. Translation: CATSSQHLRVAGELFF.

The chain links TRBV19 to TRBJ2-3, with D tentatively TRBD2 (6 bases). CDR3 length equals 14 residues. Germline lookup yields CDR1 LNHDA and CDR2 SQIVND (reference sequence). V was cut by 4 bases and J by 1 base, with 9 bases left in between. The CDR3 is CASSRRVRTDTQYF. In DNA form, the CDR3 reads TGTGCCAGTAGTAGGAGGGTACGCACAGATACGCAGTATTTT.

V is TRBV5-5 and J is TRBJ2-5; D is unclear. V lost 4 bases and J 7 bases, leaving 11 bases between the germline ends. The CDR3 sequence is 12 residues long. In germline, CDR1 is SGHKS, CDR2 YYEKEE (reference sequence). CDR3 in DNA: TGTGCCAGCAGCACCTTCTCGGGGACCCAGTACTTC. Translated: CASSTFSGTQYF.

CDR3 nucleotides: TGTGCCAGCAGCCCTGGACTAGCGAGCTCCTACGAGCAGTACTTC. Translating gives CASSPGLASSYEQYF. V gene TRBV7-2 combines with J gene TRBJ2-7, with TRBD2 identical over 9 bases. Germline CDR1 reads SGHTA; CDR2 reads FQGNSA. CDR3 length equals 15 residues. Trimming removed 5 bases from V and 0 bases from J; junction bases left unmatched: 5.

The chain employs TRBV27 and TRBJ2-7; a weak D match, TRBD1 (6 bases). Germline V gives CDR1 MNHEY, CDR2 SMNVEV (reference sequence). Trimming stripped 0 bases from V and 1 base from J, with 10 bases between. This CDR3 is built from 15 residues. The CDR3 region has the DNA TGTGCCAGCAGTTTATCAACAGGGAGATCCTACGAGCAGTACTTC. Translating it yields CASSLSTGRSYEQYF.

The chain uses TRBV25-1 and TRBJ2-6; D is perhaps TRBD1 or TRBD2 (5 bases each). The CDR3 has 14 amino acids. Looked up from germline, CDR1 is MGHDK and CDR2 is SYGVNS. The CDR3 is CAVGVVPGANVLTF. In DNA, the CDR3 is TGTGCAGTGGGGGTCGTCCCTGGGGCCAACGTCCTGACTTTC.

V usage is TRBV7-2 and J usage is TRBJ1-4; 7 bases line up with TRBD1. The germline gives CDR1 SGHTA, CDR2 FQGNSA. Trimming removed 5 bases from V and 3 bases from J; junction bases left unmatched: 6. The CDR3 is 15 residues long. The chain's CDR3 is CASSPNRGPNEKLFF. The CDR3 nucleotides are TGTGCCAGCAGCCCAAACAGGGGACCTAATGAAAAACTGTTTTTT.

The CDR3 DNA follows: TGTGCCAGTAGTCCCCCCCCGGGTCGCGGGGGGGCCTATTTGCAGTATTTT. Translation: CASSPPPGRGGAYLQYF. This chain links TRBV19 with TRBJ2-3; 9 bases agree with TRBD2. The CDR3 consists of 17 residues. V dropped 5 bases and J dropped 11; count of bases not matched to a gene: 20. Germline-derived CDR1 and CDR2 are LNHDA and SQIVND (reference sequence).

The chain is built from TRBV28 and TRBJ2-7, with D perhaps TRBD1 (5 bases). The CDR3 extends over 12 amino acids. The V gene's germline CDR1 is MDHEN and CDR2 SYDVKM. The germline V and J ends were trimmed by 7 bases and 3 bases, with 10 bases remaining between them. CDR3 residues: CASTGQNYEQYF. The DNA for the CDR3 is TGTGCCAGCACAGGGCAGAACTACGAGCAGTACTTC.

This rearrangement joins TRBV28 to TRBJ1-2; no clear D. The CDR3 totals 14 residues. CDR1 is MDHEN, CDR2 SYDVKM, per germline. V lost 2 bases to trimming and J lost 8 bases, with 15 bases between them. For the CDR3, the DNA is TGTGCCAGCAGTTTAAGGTACAGACCTAAAGGCTACACCTTC. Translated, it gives CASSLRYRPKGYTF.

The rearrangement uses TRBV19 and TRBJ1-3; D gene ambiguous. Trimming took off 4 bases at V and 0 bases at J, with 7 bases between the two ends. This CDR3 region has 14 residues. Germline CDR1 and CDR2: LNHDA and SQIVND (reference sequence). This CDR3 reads CASSRRLSGNTIYF. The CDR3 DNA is TGTGCCAGTAGTAGGCGTCTCTCTGGAAACACCATATATTTT. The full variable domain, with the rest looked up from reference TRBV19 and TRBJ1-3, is DGGITQSPKYLFRKEGQNVTLSCEQNLNHDAMYWYRQDPGQGLRLIYYSQIVNDFQKGDIAEGYSVSREKKESFPLTVTSAQKNPTAFYLCASSRRLSGNTIYFGEGSWLTVV.

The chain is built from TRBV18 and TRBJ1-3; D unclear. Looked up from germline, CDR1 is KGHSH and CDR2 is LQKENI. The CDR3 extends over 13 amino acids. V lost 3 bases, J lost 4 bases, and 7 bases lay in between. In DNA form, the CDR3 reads TGTGCCAGCTCACCGGGCGTCGGAAACACCATATATTTT. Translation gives CASSPGVGNTIYF.

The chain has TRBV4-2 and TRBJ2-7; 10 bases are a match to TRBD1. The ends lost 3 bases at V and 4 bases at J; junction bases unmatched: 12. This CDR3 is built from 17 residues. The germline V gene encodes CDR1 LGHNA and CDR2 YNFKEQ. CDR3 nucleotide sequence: TGTGCCAGCAGCCAGGGACCCGAGGGACAGGGGATTTACGAGCAGTACTTC. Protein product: CASSQGPEGQGIYEQYF.

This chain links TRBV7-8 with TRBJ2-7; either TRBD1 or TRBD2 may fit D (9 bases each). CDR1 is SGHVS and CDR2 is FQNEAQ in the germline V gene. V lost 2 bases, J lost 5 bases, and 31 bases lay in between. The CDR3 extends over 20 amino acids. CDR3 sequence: CASSLTWGQGFGGRANEQYF. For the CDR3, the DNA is TGTGCCAGCAGCTTAACCTGGGGACAGGGTTTCGGCGGGAGGGCCAACGAGCAGTACTTC.